Listed below are T cell receptor beta chains from one sample, sequenced in a study of blood T cell repertoires in COVID-19. Data came from immunoSEQ multiplex PCR; TCRdb stores just in-frame clones and leaves some out. The table lists under 20,000 clones, 65% to 90% of them singletons. Sequencing was performed on peripheral blood. These receptors were taken from a human donor with active COVID-19. The donor label of this sample is uncertain. Both conserved end residues are trimmed from each CDR3. The D gene is left open where the match is weak.

j_call v_call d_call cdr3_aa
TRBJ2-7 TRBV10-3 - ATRDKSYEQY
TRBJ2-7 TRBV7-2 TRBD2 ASSLRASGAYEQY
TRBJ2-7 TRBV19 TRBD1 ASSTTGVYEQY
TRBJ1-6 TRBV24-1 - ATSEEGRHSPLH
TRBJ1-1 TRBV10-3 - AISESLGALMNTEAF
TRBJ1-5 TRBV6-2/TRBV6-3 - ASSYYNQPQH
TRBJ1-1 TRBV18 - ASSPSIQGNTEAF
TRBJ2-7 TRBV7-9 TRBD2 ASSPLGTSGEQY
TRBJ2-3 TRBV7-9 TRBD2 ASSNPGLAGGSTDTQY
TRBJ1-5 TRBV2 TRBD1 ASSRMDRAHQPQH
TRBJ2-5 TRBV7-8 TRBD2 ASSPAGGPLETQY
TRBJ2-5 TRBV6-5 TRBD2 ASSSRLAEQETQY
TRBJ1-5 TRBV6-1 - ASSEVSSAVSWAQH
TRBJ1-2 TRBV7-6 - ASSPGPWEGYGYT
TRBJ2-5 TRBV6-4 - ASSDTRDTTAQETQY
TRBJ1-1 TRBV3-1/TRBV3-2 - ASRGGTEAF
TRBJ2-7 TRBV19 - ASSRTFGQGGYEQY
TRBJ2-2 TRBV4-1 - ASSQVAANTGELF
TRBJ2-3 TRBV5-1 TRBD1 ASSLPGTGTDTQY
TRBJ1-1 TRBV18 TRBD1 ASSEQGTNTEAF
TRBJ1-5 TRBV4-2 TRBD1 ASSQSDRGLWGNQPQH
TRBJ2-5 TRBV3-1/TRBV3-2 TRBD2 ASRIALGLAGNQETQY
TRBJ2-2 TRBV23-1 - ASSHRQVGVWETGELF
TRBJ2-3 TRBV11-2 TRBD1 ASSLGMDRVRDTQY
TRBJ1-1 TRBV19 - ASSQGWATEAF
TRBJ2-7 TRBV6-6 TRBD2 ASSPPGRGSYEQY
TRBJ2-5 TRBV5-5 - ASSLLREETQY
TRBJ1-1 TRBV7-7 - ASSAVQGTEAF
TRBJ2-7 TRBV6-2/TRBV6-3 - ASSYVASSSSQQY
TRBJ1-1 TRBV4-3 - ASSLLSAGVGTEAF
TRBJ2-1 TRBV21-1 - ASSKKGVSRGLCNEQF
TRBJ2-2 TRBV7-6 TRBD1 ASSSRTGWNGELF
TRBJ2-3 TRBV18 - ASRKGVGTDTQY
TRBJ2-3 TRBV19 TRBD2 ASSIGGGTDTQY
TRBJ1-1 TRBV6-6 TRBD1 ATLTQGAPMNTEAF
TRBJ2-5 TRBV6-2/TRBV6-3 - ASSYGTGISGETQY
TRBJ2-2 TRBV4-2 TRBD2 ASSQDGVAGTNTGELF
TRBJ2-2 TRBV4-3 TRBD2 ASSQVVPGGAMSTGELF
TRBJ1-1 TRBV6-5 - ASSSTRNTEAF
TRBJ2-6 TRBV4-1 - ASSHPRQGPISGANVLT
TRBJ2-2 TRBV11-2 - ASSLDHAGTGELF
TRBJ2-3 TRBV5-1 - ASSFELRGNTDTQY
TRBJ2-5 TRBV14 - ASSQYAGSWETQY
TRBJ1-4 TRBV11-2 - ASSPRSRGSVLF
TRBJ2-3 TRBV7-9 - ASSFRGTDTQY
TRBJ1-1 TRBV19 TRBD1 ASSPQGLNTEAF
TRBJ1-1 TRBV11-2 - ASSSPSLRGKTEAF